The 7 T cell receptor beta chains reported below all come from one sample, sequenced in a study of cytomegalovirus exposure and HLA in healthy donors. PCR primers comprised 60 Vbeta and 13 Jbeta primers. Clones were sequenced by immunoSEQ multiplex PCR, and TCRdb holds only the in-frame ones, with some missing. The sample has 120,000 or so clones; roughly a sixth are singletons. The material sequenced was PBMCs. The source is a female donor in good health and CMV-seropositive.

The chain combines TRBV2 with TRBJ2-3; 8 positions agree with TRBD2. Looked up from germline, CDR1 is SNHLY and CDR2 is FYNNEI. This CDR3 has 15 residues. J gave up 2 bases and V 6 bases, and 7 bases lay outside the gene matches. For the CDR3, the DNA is TGTGCCAGCAGGCTAGCGGGTCCATACACAGATACGCAGTATTTT. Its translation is CASRLAGPYTDTQYF. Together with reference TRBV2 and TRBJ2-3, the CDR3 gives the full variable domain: EPEVTQTPSHQVTQMGQEVILRCVPISNHLYFYWYRQILGQKVEFLVSFYNNEISEKSEIFDDQFSVERPDGSNFTLKIRSTKLEDSAMYFCASRLAGPYTDTQYFGPGTRLTVL.

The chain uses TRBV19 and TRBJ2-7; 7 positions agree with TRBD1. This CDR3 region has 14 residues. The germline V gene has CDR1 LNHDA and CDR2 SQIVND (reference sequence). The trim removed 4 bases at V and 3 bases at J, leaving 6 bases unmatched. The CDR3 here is CASSTRTGYYEQYF. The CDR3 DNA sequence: TGTGCCAGTAGTACCAGGACAGGTTACTACGAGCAGTACTTC.

The CDR3 coding sequence is TGCAGCGTTACGGAACAGGGCGACTCCTACGAGCAGTACTTC. The encoded protein is CSVTEQGDSYEQYF. The chain couples TRBV29-1 to TRBJ2-5; D perhaps matches TRBD1 (6 bases). The J call may not be correct, given that the DNA end is closer to TRBJ2-7. There are 14 residues in the CDR3. In germline, CDR1 is SQVTM, CDR2 ANQGSEA.

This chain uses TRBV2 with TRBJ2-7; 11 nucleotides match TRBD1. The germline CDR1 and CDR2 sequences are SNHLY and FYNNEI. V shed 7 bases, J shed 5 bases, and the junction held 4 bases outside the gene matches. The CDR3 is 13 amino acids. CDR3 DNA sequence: TGTGCCAGCATCCGGGACAGGGGGAACGAGCAGTACTTC. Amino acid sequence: CASIRDRGNEQYF. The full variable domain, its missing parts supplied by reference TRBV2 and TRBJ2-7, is EPEVTQTPSHQVTQMGQEVILRCVPISNHLYFYWYRQILGQKVEFLVSFYNNEISEKSEIFDDQFSVERPDGSNFTLKIRSTKLEDSAMYFCASIRDRGNEQYFGPGTRLTVT.

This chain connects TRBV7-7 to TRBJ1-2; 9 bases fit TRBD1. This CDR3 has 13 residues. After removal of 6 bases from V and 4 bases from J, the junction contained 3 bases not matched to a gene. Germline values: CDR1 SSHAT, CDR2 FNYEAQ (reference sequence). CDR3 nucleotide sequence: TGTGCCAGCAGGCTGGGACAGGGCTATGGCTACACCTTC. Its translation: CASRLGQGYGYTF.

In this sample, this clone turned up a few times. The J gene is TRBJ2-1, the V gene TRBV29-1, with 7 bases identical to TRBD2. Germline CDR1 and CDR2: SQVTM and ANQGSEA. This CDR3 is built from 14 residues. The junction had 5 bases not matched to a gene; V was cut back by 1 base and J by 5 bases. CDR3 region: CSVEALAAHNEQFF. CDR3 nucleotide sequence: TGCAGCGTTGAAGCGCTAGCGGCCCACAATGAGCAGTTCTTC.

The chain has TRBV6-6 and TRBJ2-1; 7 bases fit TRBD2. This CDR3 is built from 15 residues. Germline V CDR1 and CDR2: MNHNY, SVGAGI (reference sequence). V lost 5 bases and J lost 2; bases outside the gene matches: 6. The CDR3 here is CASSPEGRAYNEQFF. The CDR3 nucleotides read TGTGCCAGCAGTCCAGAAGGGAGGGCCTACAATGAGCAGTTCTTC.